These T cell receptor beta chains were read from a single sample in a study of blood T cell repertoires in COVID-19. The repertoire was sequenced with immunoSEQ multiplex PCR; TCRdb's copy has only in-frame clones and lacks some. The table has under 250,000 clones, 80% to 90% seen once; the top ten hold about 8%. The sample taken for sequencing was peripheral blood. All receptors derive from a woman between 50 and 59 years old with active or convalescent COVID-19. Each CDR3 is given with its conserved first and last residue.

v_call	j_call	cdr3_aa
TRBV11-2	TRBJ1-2	CASSLDIGYWDWGGYTF
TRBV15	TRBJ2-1	CATSGGLYEQFF
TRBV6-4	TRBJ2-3	CASSDAGPTDTQYF
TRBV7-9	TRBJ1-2	CASSLKGQGNGYTF
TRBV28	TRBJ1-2	CASSLELYGYTF
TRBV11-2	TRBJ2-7	CASSLDTGLAVIYEQYF
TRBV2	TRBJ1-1	CASSIRTGVEAFF
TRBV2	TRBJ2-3	CASSETGLALGTDTQYF
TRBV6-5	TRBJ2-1	CASTSSGRSYNEQFF
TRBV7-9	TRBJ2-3	CASSPSPGGSTDTQYF
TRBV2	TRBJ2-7	CASRDGQGVGYEQYF
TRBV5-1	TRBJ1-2	CASSSDRELGYGYTF
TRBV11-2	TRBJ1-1	CASSNTGYTEAFF
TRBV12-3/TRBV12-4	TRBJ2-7	CASGGGYEQYF
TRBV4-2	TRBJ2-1	CASSQDSVRETSGFNEQFF
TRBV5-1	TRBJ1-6	CASSLGQNNNSPLHF
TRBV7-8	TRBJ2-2	CASSPSGQTTGELFF
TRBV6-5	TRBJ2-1	CASSYSFWGGYNEQFF
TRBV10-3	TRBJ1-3	CAINRGSSGNTIYF
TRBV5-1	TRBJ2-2	CASSVDRDTGELFF
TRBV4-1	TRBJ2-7	CASSPIPGQLAYEQYF
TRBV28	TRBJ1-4	CASRRASKNEKLFF
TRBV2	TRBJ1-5	CASSELGRARQPQHF
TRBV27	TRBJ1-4	CASSEGQYNGHEKLFF
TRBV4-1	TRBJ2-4	CASSPGRAGGLAKNIQYF
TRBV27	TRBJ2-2	CASSLSTNPGLGTGELFF
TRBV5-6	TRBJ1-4	CASSLVQVKGLNEKLFF
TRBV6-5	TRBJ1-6	CASSYADSSYNSPLHF
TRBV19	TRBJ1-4	CASSTDRLNEKLFF